Each of the 22 T cell receptor beta chains below was sequenced from the same sample in a study of blood T cells in healthy people across ages. Using a J-beta primer mix together with a sample-barcoded 5' primer, a second PCR was run for roughly 7 to 11 cycles. TCRdb re-called the 5' RACE reads through MiXCR, storing one row per CDR3 protein. In the table there are 780,000 or so distinct CDR3 sequences, roughly 50% of which are singletons. Sequencing used blood. These receptors all come from an elderly man in good health.

The chain couples TRBV11-2 to TRBJ2-3; 10 bases are shared with TRBD1. Per the germline V gene, CDR1 is SGHAT and CDR2 is FQNNGV. The CDR3 extends over 16 amino acids. V lost 5 bases, J lost 14 bases, and 19 bases stayed unmatched. For the CDR3, the DNA is TGTGCCAGCAGCGTGAGGGGACAGGGGAGGGGCAGATACGCGTATTTT. Its protein is CASSVRGQGRGRYAYF.

The rearrangement links TRBV28 to TRBJ2-5; 14 nucleotides match TRBD2. This CDR3 is built from 17 residues. With V trimmed by 4 bases and J by 0 bases, 4 bases remained unmatched. CDR1 and CDR2 (germline): MDHEN, SYDVKM. CDR3 in DNA: TGTGCCAGCAGTTCCAGACTAGCGGGAGGGTACCAAGAGACCCAGTACTTC. Its protein product is CASSSRLAGGYQETQYF.

The chain is built from TRBV5-1 and TRBJ2-6; D possibly corresponds to TRBD1 (6 bases). This CDR3 is 15 amino acids long. The V gene lost 2 bases and the J gene lost 2 bases, with 8 bases spanning the gap. The germline V gene encodes CDR1 SGHRS and CDR2 YFSETQ. CDR3 DNA sequence: TGCGCCAGCAGCTTTCACAGGGCTGGGGCCAACGTCCTGACTTTC. The encoded protein is CASSFHRAGANVLTF.

This clonotype has only a few counts. The CDR3 DNA reads as TGTGCCAGCAGCGTCAGGGTCAACACTGAAGCTTTCTTT. Its translation: CASSVRVNTEAFF. J is TRBJ1-1 and V is TRBV7-3; the D gene is possibly TRBD1 (5 bases). This CDR3 spans 13 amino acids. The germline gives CDR1 SGHTA, CDR2 FQGTGA. Trimming pared 5 bases from V and 2 bases from J, leaving 9 bases between.

The J gene is TRBJ2-1, the V gene TRBV4-2; 13 bases are a match to TRBD2. This CDR3 spans 16 amino acids. The germline V gene has CDR1 LGHNA and CDR2 YNFKEQ. V lost 4 bases and J lost 9; bases outside the gene matches: 9. CDR3 in amino acids: CASSRELAGGHGEQFF. The DNA for the CDR3 is TGTGCCAGCAGCCGAGAACTAGCGGGAGGGCATGGTGAGCAGTTCTTC.

The V gene is TRBV7-3, the J gene TRBJ2-1, with 8 bases fitting TRBD2. The germline V gene has CDR1 SGHTA and CDR2 FQGTGA. The length of the CDR3 is 16 residues. Germline trimming cut 5 bases from V and 9 bases from J; bases unmatched to any gene: 15. CDR3 nucleotides: TGTGCCAGCAGCCCCGTTTCAGCGGGAGAAGGTACTGAGCAGTTCTTC. This gives the protein CASSPVSAGEGTEQFF.

The chain has TRBV2 and TRBJ1-1; D possibly corresponds to TRBD1 (5 bases). The CDR3 sequence is 12 residues long. V was trimmed by 6 bases and J by 8 bases, leaving 13 bases between them. The V gene's germline CDR1 is SNHLY and CDR2 FYNNEI. CDR3 sequence reads: CASSITGQEAFF. The CDR3 DNA reads TGTGCCAGCAGCATCACAGGCCAAGAAGCTTTCTTT. Full variable domain (remainder filled in from reference TRBV2 and TRBJ1-1): EPEVTQTPSHQVTQMGQEVILRCVPISNHLYFYWYRQILGQKVEFLVSFYNNEISEKSEIFDDQFSVERPDGSNFTLKIRSTKLEDSAMYFCASSITGQEAFFGQGTRLTVV.

The chain joins TRBV20-1 to TRBJ2-4; D gene uncertain. The last part of the DNA fits TRBJ2-7 better; the J call may be wrong. This CDR3 is built from 14 residues. Germline loops: CDR1 DFQATT, CDR2 SNEGSKA (reference sequence). DNA of the CDR3: TGCAGTGCTAGGTTTCGAGGCTATCACTACGAGCAGTACTTC. Translated: CSARFRGYHYEQYF.

The rearrangement uses TRBV7-8 and TRBJ1-5; D is possibly TRBD1 (6 bases). The CDR3 spans 15 residues. Germline CDR1 is SGHVS and CDR2 is FQNEAQ. V lost 2 bases and J 4 bases, leaving 12 bases between the germline ends. CDR3 DNA sequence: TGTGCCAGCAGCTTAAACGACAGGAGGAATCAGCCCCAGCATTTT. This gives the protein CASSLNDRRNQPQHF.

The rearrangement joins TRBV6-1 to TRBJ2-7, with D perhaps TRBD2 (5 bases). The V gene lost 2 bases and the J gene lost 7 bases, with 21 bases spanning the gap. Per the germline V gene, CDR1 is MNHNS and CDR2 is SASEGT. The CDR3 extends over 16 amino acids. CDR3 in amino acids: CASSESRARRAGEQYF. CDR3 bases: TGTGCCAGCAGTGAATCTAGAGCCAGGCGCGCGGGTGAGCAGTACTTC.

In this sample, this clonotype turned up a few times. The V gene is TRBV5-1, the J gene TRBJ1-4; D unclear. V dropped 4 bases and J dropped 0 bases, with 10 bases sitting between them. The CDR3 is made up of 15 amino acids. In germline, CDR1 is SGHRS, CDR2 YFSETQ. CDR3 residues: CASSQLGTTNEKLFF. Here the CDR3 DNA reads TGCGCCAGCAGCCAACTGGGGACAACTAATGAAAAACTGTTTTTT.

The chain has TRBV5-1 and TRBJ2-1, with TRBD1 matching 11 bases. The CDR3 has 16 residues. After removal of 3 bases from V and 6 bases from J, the junction contained 8 bases not matched to a gene. Germline V gives CDR1 SGHRS, CDR2 YFSETQ. CDR3 sequence reads: CASSSKDRGLGNEQFF. CDR3 DNA: TGCGCCAGCAGCTCGAAGGACAGGGGGCTGGGCAATGAGCAGTTCTTC.

V and J are TRBV28 and TRBJ2-1; 9 bases agree with TRBD2. Germline-derived CDR1 and CDR2 are MDHEN and SYDVKM. The CDR3 length is 14 residues. V dropped 3 bases and J dropped 9; count of bases not matched to a gene: 6. CDR3 residues: CASSLTSGIVEQFF. For the CDR3, the DNA is TGTGCCAGCAGTTTGACTAGCGGTATCGTTGAGCAGTTCTTC.

This clonotype was counted once. The chain couples TRBV27 to TRBJ1-6; 7 bases align to TRBD1. The CDR3 has 16 residues. The V gene end was trimmed by 7 bases and the J gene end by 8 bases; junction bases not matched to a gene: 14. CDR1 and CDR2 (germline): MNHEY, SMNVEV (reference sequence). The CDR3 DNA is TGTGCCAGCACGAATAGGGGGCCCGGCCGGGATTCACCCCTCCACTTT. Translation: CASTNRGPGRDSPLHF.

This clonotype turned up a few times. The chain joins TRBV7-9 to TRBJ1-2; no firm D call. Trimming removed 3 bases at V and 8 bases at J, with 13 bases between. Germline lookup yields CDR1 SEHNR and CDR2 FQNEAQ (reference sequence). The CDR3 contains 13 residues. Written as DNA, the CDR3 is TGTGCCAGCAGCTTCCCCAACAAAAGGGGCTACACCTTC. Its protein product is CASSFPNKRGYTF.

This clonotype was seen more than once but under ten times. This chain links TRBV7-9 with TRBJ2-5; weak D call: TRBD2 (5 bases). The CDR3 is 14 residues long. Germline CDR1 SEHNR, CDR2 FQNEAQ (reference sequence). Trimming pared 0 bases from V and 5 bases from J, leaving 10 bases between. DNA of the CDR3: TGTGCCAGCAGCTTAGCTACTAGAGGGGAGACCCAGTACTTC. Translating it yields CASSLATRGETQYF.

The chain has TRBV27 and TRBJ2-2; D unresolved. V lost 3 bases and J lost 3, with 8 bases in between. The CDR3 length is 14 residues. CDR1 is MNHEY and CDR2 is SMNVEV in the germline V gene (reference sequence). The CDR3 nucleotides are TGTGCCAGCAGTTTCCGTAGCTACACCGGGGAGCTGTTTTTT. This translates into CASSFRSYTGELFF.

The rearrangement uses TRBV28 and TRBJ1-2, with D perhaps matching TRBD1 (5 bases). Trimming left V 8 bases short and J 0 bases short, with 16 bases between. Germline V gene sequence: CDR1 MDHEN, CDR2 SYDVKM. This CDR3 has 15 residues. The DNA of the CDR3 is TGTGCCAGCGGCGGCGGGGGACGGGCTAACTATGGCTACACCTTC. As protein: CASGGGGRANYGYTF.

In its sample, this clonotype was seen a few times. The gene calls are TRBV20-1 and TRBJ2-4; 7 bases line up with TRBD1. Trimming cost V 6 bases and J 0 bases; bases outside gene matches: 8. CDR3 length: 15 amino acids. Germline lookup yields CDR1 DFQATT and CDR2 SNEGSKA (reference sequence). The CDR3 coding sequence is TGCAGTGCAACTTGGGACAGACTAGCCAAAAACATTCAGTACTTC. Residues: CSATWDRLAKNIQYF.

This rearrangement joins TRBV5-4 to TRBJ2-3, with 7 bases lining up with TRBD2. The CDR3 sequence is 16 residues long. CDR1 and CDR2 (germline): SGHNT, YYREEE (reference sequence). V shed 2 bases and J 4 bases; nucleotides not matched to a gene: 10. CDR3 sequence (DNA): TGTGCCAGCAGCTTCAAGTCAGGGAGGGTCCCAGATACGCAGTATTTT. Translated, it gives CASSFKSGRVPDTQYF.

The CDR3 protein is CSAPGTSGITDTQYF. In DNA form, the CDR3 reads TGCAGTGCACCCGGGACTAGTGGCATCACAGATACGCAGTATTTT. The chain combines TRBV20-1 with TRBJ2-3; 8 bases fit TRBD2. The CDR3 consists of 15 residues. The junction had 10 bases not matched to a gene; V was cut back by 6 bases and J by 2 bases. Germline V lookup: CDR1 DFQATT, CDR2 SNEGSKA (reference sequence).

V usage is TRBV4-1 and J usage is TRBJ1-2; 9 positions match TRBD1. CDR3 size: 16 residues. The J segment lost 7 bases and the V segment lost 3 bases, leaving 12 bases of the junction unmatched. Germline V gene data show CDR1 as MGHRA and CDR2 as YSYEKL. CDR3 bases: TGCGCCAGCAGCCATCATGCCGGGACAGGGAGATTTGGCTACACCTTC. Protein product: CASSHHAGTGRFGYTF.